The clone carrying this T cell receptor (beta chain) occurred a few times. The antigen remains unidentified. CD4+CD45RO+CD25- cells were isolated as memory CD4+ T cells. Constant-region reverse primers amplified full-length variable regions, followed by semi-nested Nested Universal Primer A PCR. TCRdb reprocessed the 5' RACE reads with MiXCR, giving one entry per CDR3 protein. The sample shows more than 45,000 distinct CDR3 sequences, roughly 30% of them seen only once. Overall study findings and caveats: Greatest tumor Treg TCR overlap was with tumor naive CD4+ cells.

The CDR3 loop spans 14 amino acids. With V trimmed by 4 bases and J by 3 bases, 4 bases remained unmatched. The V gene's germline CDR1 is SEHNR and CDR2 FQNEAQ (reference sequence). The chain is built from TRBV7-9 and TRBJ2-5, with 8 bases lining up with TRBD2. Sequencing was performed on tumor-infiltrating memory CD4+ T cells sorted from the breast tumor. Sample subset: memory CD4+ T cells, CD4+CD45RO+CD25-. This receptor was identified in a female donor with breast cancer. Written as DNA, the CDR3 is TGTGCCAGCAGCTACGTAGCGGGAAAAGAGACCCAGTACTTC. This sequence encodes CASSYVAGKETQYF.